This T cell receptor beta chain was recovered during a study of shared clonotypes between healthy human individuals (dated by TCRdb to the early 2020s). Some background on the complete study: The cohort included a few men and a couple of women between 18 and 49 years of age. Per donor, three plates each were used for CD4 naive and CD4 memory, two for CD8 naive, and one for CD8 memory. The study deeply sequenced blood TCR repertoires of about five healthy adults to estimate repertoire size and the extent of clonotype sharing between individuals. Libraries were prepared and TCR repertoires were sequenced by different laboratories using diverse techniques, in order to increase sequencing depth and limit assay-specific biases. Leukapheresis yielded between about 0.94 and 10 billion PBMCs per donor.

A remark on this clone: What this receptor recognizes is not known. Within one base of it there is no much larger clone, and no base qualities were kept.

Using the deep immunoSEQ assay, TCR CDR3 regions were amplified from genomic DNA by multiplex PCR. For each cell subset, the extracted genomic DNA was distributed evenly across all wells of several immunoSEQ 96-well plates, and each plate served as one replicate. For sorted subsets, each replicate PCR was loaded with 150 to 250 ng genomic DNA, equivalent to some 31,000 T cell genomes. Purified libraries were measured with a Qubit 3.0 fluorometer, size-checked on a Bioanalyzer 2100, and measured again with the KAPA Library Quantification kit. Each immunoSEQ 96-well plate was sequenced on its own single-read 150-cycle Illumina NextSeq 550 flow cell. On the authors' methods: Because the immunoSEQ output included only junctional sequences and no quality scores, the filtering could not be the same as the filtering used for full-length reads. To assign V/J genes and CDR3, sequences were annotated against IMGT germline references using PyIR, a Python wrapper for IgBLAST v1.9. Reads with weak V/J assignments (E-value above 1e-6), missing CDR3, stop codons, out-of-frame junctions, or ambiguous translated residues were removed. A V3J clonotype was defined by an identical inferred V gene, J gene, and CDR3 amino acid sequence. Percentage overlap between repertoires was computed as shared unique clonotypes divided by the size of the smaller repertoire. Three approaches were used to assess repertoire richness: RTK rarefaction, the Chao1 estimator, and Recon v2.1 estimates of unobserved clonotypes. For all TCRbeta clonotypes obtained by the gDNA method from four donors, generation probabilities were computed with OLGA. Entries here come from immuneACCESS through TCRdb and include only in-frame sequences with V and J called. Some clones fail to appear in such tables; in the studies checked, an unresolved V gene covers under half of the shortfall, and the cause of the remainder is unknown. For V, J and clone size, that table is used; D and trimming come from the DNA. The sample records over 700,000 clones, 72% of which are singletons. The ten largest clones add up to more than 1.5% of the sample.

Here is what the overall study found, with its caveats: Even with the large sequencing depth, rarefaction of the sorted-subset datasets indicated that sequencing was incomplete. When a few donors were compared, the shared fraction of clonotypes was about 5% for naive CD4, roughly 3.4% for naive CD8, 2% to 2.5% for memory CD4, and 0.35% to 0.5% for memory CD8. Larger estimated clonotype richness was generally found for naive subsets than for memory subsets. Compared with non-shared clonotypes, the clonotypes found in all four sorted-subset donors had higher generation probabilities. Pairwise subsampling led to the expectation that sequencing depth would affect the degree of clonotype sharing among donors. Only blood was sampled, and tissue TCR repertoires likely differ from those in blood. The genetic and exposure-history diversity represented was limited by the small number of donors.

The germline V gene yields SGHTA for CDR1 and FQGNSA for CDR2. Its CDR3 holds 15 amino acids, cysteine through phenylalanine. Only the CDR3 region is kept as DNA, spanning 45 bases read in frame from base 1. V is cut back by 5 bases and J by 2 bases, with 6 bases in the junction unmatched. Donors were healthy HIV-negative adults with no recently reported acute infections or vaccinations. All donors were Caucasian adults living in Nashville, Tennessee, USA. CD4+ T cells were enriched by magnetic negative selection; naive cells were then positively selected on CD45RA, and the negative fraction formed the memory subset. Blood was obtained by leukapheresis, after which PBMCs were separated by Ficoll-Histopaque density gradient centrifugation and cryopreserved in liquid nitrogen vapor phase. Analytical flow cytometry was used to check the purity and quantity of every magnetically sorted T cell population. From each sorted fraction, genomic DNA was isolated and quantified by UV absorbance on a Nanodrop 2000c.

Sequenced material: memory CD4+ T cells sorted from blood. The cell subset or site label corresponds to: CD45RA-negative fraction. Rearrangement joined TRBV7-2 to TRBJ2-7; TRBD1 matches 10 bases in the middle. The receptor was derived from a woman under 40 in good health. The CDR3 amino acid sequence is: CASSPAGTGAYEQYF. The DNA is as follows: TGTGCCAGCAGCCCCGCCGGGACAGGGGCCTACGAGCAGTACTTC.